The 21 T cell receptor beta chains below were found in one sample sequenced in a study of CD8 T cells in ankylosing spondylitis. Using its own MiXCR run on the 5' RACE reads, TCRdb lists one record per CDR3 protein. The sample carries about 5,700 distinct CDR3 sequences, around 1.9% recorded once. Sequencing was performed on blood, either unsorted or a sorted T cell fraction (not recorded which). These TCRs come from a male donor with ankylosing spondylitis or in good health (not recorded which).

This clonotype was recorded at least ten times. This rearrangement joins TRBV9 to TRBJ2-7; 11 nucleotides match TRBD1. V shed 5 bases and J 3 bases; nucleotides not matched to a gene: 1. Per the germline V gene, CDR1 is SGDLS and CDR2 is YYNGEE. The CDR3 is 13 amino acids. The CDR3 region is CASSGTGGYEQYF. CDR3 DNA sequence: TGTGCCAGCAGTGGGACAGGGGGCTACGAGCAGTACTTC.

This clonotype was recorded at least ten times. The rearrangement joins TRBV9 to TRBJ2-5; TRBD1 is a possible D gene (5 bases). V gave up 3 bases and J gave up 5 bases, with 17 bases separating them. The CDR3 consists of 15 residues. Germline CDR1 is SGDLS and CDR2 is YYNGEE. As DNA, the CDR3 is TGTGCCAGCAGCGCTCAGGGCTTTGGGCGGGAGACCCAGTACTTC. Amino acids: CASSAQGFGRETQYF.

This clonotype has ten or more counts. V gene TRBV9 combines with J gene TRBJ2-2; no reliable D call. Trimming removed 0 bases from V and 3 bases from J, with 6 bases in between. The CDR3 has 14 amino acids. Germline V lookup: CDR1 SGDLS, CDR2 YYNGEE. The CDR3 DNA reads TGTGCCAGCAGCGTAGTACAGTACACCGGGGAGCTGTTTTTT. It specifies CASSVVQYTGELFF.

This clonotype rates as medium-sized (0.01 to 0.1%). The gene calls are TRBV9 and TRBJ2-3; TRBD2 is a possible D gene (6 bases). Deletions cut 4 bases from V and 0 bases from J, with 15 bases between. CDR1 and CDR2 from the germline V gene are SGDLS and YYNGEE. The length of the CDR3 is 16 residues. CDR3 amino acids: CASSPRWGVSTDTQYF. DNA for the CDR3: TGTGCCAGCAGCCCTAGATGGGGGGTAAGCACAGATACGCAGTATTTT.

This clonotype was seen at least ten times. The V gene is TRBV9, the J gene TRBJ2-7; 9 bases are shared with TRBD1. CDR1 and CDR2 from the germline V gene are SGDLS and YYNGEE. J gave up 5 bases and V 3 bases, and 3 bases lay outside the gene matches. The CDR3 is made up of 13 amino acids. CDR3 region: CASSDRDRDEQYF. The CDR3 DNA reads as TGTGCCAGCAGCGACCGGGACAGGGACGAGCAGTACTTC.

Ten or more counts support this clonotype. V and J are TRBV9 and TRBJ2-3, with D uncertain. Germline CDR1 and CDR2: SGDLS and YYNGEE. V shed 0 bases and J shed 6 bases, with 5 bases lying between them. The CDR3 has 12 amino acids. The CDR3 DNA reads TGTGCCAGCAGCGTAGCCCGGGATACGCAGTATTTT. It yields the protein CASSVARDTQYF.

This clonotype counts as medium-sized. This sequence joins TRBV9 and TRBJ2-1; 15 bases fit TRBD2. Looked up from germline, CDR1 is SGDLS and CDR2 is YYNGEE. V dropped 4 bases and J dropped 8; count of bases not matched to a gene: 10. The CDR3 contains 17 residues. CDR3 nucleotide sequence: TGTGCCAGCAGCACTCCCCGGACTAGCGGGAGGGCCGATGAGCAGTTCTTC. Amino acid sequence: CASSTPRTSGRADEQFF.

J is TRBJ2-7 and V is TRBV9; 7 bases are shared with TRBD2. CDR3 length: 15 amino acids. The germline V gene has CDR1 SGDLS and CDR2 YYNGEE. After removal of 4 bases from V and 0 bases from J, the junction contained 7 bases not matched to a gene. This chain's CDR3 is CASSPELAVSYEQYF. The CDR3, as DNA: TGTGCCAGCAGCCCAGAGCTAGCGGTCTCCTACGAGCAGTACTTC. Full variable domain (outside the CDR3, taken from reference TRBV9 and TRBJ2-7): DSGVTQTPKHLITATGQRVTLRCSPRSGDLSVYWYQQSLDQGLQFLIQYYNGEERAKGNILERFSAQQFPDLHSELNLSSLELGDSALYFCASSPELAVSYEQYFGPGTRLTVT.

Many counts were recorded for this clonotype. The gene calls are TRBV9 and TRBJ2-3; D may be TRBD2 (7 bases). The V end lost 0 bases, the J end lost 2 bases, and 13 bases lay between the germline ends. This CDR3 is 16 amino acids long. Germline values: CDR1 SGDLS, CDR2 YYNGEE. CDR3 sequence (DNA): TGTGCCAGCAGCGTAGGGGGCGGGGGCTACACAGATACGCAGTATTTT. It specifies CASSVGGGGYTDTQYF.

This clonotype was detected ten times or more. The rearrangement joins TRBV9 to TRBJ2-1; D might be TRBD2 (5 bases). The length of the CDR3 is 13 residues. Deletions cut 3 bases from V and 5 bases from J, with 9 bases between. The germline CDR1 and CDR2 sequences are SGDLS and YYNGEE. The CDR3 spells CASSAGLHNEQFF. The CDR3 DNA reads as TGTGCCAGCAGCGCCGGACTTCACAATGAGCAGTTCTTC.

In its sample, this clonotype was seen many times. The chain's CDR3 is CASSVRSLGVDTQYF. Written as DNA, the CDR3 is TGTGCCAGCAGCGTAAGGTCTCTCGGGGTAGATACGCAGTATTTT. The chain carries TRBV9 and TRBJ2-3; the D gene is possibly TRBD2 (5 bases). The CDR3 spans 15 residues. CDR1 is SGDLS and CDR2 is YYNGEE in the germline V gene. Between the trimmed V and J ends, which lost 1 base and 5 bases, there was a span of 14 bases.

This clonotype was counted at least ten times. CDR3 residues: CASSGGGTGELFF. Here the CDR3 DNA reads TGTGCCAGCAGCGGCGGCGGCACCGGGGAGCTGTTTTTT. V and J are TRBV9 and TRBJ2-2; unclear D gene. Germline V gives CDR1 SGDLS, CDR2 YYNGEE. This CDR3 has 13 amino acids. V shed 3 bases and J shed 4 bases, with 7 bases lying between them.

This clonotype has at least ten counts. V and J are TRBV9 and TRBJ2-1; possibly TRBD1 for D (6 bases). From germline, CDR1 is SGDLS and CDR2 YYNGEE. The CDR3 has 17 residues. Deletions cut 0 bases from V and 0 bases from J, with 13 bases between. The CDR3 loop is CASSVGGQVSSYNEQFF. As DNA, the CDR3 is TGTGCCAGCAGCGTAGGGGGGCAGGTAAGCTCCTACAATGAGCAGTTCTTC.

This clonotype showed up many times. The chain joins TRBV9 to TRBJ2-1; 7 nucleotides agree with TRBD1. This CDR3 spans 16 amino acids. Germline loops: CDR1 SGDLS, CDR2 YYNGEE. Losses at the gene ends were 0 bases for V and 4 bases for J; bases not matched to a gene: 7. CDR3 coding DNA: TGTGCCAGCAGCGTAGCTTGGGCAGGGGGTTACAATGAGCAGTTCTTC. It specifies CASSVAWAGGYNEQFF.

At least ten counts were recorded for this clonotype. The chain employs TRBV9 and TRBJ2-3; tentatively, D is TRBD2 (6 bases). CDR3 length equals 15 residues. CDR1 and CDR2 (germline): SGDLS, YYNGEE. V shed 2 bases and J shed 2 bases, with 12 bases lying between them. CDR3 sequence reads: CASSVDGGYTDTQYF. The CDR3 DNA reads TGTGCCAGCAGCGTGGACGGAGGGTACACAGATACGCAGTATTTT.

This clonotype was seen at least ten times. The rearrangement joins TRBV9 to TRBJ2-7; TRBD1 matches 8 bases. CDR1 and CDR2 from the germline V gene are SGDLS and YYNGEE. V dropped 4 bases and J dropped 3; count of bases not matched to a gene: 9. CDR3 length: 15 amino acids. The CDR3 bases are TGTGCCAGCAGCCCTCGGACAGGGACACGCTACGAGCAGTACTTC. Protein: CASSPRTGTRYEQYF.

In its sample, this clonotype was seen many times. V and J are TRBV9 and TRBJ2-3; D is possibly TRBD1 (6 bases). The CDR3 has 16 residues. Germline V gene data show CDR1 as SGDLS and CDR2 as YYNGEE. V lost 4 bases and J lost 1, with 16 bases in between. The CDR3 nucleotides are TGTGCCAGCAGCCCGGGCGGACAGATGGGCACAGATACGCAGTATTTT. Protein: CASSPGGQMGTDTQYF.

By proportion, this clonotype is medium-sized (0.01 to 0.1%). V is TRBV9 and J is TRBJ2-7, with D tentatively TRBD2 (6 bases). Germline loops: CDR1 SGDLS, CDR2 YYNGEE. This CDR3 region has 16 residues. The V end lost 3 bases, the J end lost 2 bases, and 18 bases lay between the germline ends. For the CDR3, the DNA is TGTGCCAGCAGCGAGGGTAGCGGAGACCCCACCTACGAGCAGTACTTC. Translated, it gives CASSEGSGDPTYEQYF.

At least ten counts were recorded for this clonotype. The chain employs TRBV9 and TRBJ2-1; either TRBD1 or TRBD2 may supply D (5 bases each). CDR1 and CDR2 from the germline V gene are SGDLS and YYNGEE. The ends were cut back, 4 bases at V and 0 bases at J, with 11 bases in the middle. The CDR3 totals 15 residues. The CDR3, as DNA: TGTGCCAGCAGCTTCTCCGGGACCTCCTACAATGAGCAGTTCTTC. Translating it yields CASSFSGTSYNEQFF.

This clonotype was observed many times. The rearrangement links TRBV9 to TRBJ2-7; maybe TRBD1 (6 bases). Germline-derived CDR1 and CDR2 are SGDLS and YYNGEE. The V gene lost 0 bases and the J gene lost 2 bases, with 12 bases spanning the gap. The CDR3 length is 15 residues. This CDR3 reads CASSVAAGATYEQYF. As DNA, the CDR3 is TGTGCCAGCAGCGTAGCGGCAGGGGCTACCTACGAGCAGTACTTC.

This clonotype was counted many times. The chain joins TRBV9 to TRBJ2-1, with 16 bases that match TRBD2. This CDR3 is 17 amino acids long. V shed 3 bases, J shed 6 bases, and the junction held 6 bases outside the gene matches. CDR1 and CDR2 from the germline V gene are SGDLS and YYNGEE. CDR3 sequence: CASSERGTSGRANEQFF. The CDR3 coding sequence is TGTGCCAGCAGCGAGCGGGGGACTAGCGGGAGGGCCAATGAGCAGTTCTTC.